The clone carrying this TCR beta chain was detected a few times. The sample originates from a study of T cells after yellow fever vaccination. TCRdb independently ran MiXCR on the 5' RACE reads; one entry per CDR3 protein. The repertoire includes some 350,000 distinct CDR3 sequences, roughly 10% of them detected once, and about 17% sits in the top ten. The CDR3 is 14 residues long. Trimming took off 2 bases at V and 9 bases at J, with 14 bases between the two ends. The TCR originated in a man aged 18-30 years who received the YFV17D yellow fever vaccine. The chain links TRBV12-3 or TRBV12-4 to TRBJ2-1; a possible D gene is TRBD1 (6 bases). Sample: PBMCs, taken on the day of the first yellow fever vaccination. CDR3 sequence (DNA): TGTGCCAGCAGTTTATACAGGGAGAGGGGTGAGCAGTTCTTC. It codes for CASSLYRERGEQFF.